The text below deals with one T cell receptor (beta chain). The antigen is not known. This specimen belongs to a study of T cell repertoires in cytomegalovirus infection. For the study at large: HLA-C-restricted CMV epitopes, recently identified, and well-studied HLA-B-restricted ones were used by the study. Indications came from public TCR beta signatures; they pointed to CMV infection and to a matching HLA type.

The CDR3 runs to 15 residues. V trimming: 7 bases; J trimming: 5 bases; junction bases outside the gene matches: 9. Per germline, CDR1 DFQATT and CDR2 SNEGSKA (reference sequence). MiXCR, run by TCRdb on the reads, gives a single entry per CDR3 protein. The table shows roughly 280,000 distinct CDR3 sequences, with 20% to 25% occurring only once. General study findings and limits: The study identified carriers of CMV plus the relevant HLA from cumulative public TCR beta family frequency.

This sequence originates from a human donor in good health (CMV status not recorded). Some clones in this sample may be carry-over from other donors' samples. The chain joins TRBV20-1 to TRBJ1-6; 9 nucleotides align to TRBD1. The sequences come from cultured PBMCs, collected from culture after CMV antigen stimulation. As DNA, the CDR3 is TGCAGTGTCCGGCGGACAGGGGCCGATAATTCACCCCTCCACTTT. It yields the protein CSVRRTGADNSPLHF.